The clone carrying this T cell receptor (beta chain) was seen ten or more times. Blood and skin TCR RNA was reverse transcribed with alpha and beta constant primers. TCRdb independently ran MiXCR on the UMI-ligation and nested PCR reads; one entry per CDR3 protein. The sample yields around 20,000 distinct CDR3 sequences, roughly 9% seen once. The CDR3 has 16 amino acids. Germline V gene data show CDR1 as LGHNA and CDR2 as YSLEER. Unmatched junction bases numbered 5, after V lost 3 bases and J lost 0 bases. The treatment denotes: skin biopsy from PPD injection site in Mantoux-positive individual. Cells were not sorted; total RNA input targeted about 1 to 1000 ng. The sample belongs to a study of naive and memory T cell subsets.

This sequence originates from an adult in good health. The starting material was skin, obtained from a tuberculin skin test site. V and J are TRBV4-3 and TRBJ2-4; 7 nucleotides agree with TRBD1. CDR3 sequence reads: CASSHGDSLAKNIQYF. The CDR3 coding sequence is TGCGCCAGCAGCCACGGGGACAGTCTAGCCAAAAACATTCAGTACTTC.